The rows below give T cell receptor beta chains drawn from one sample of a study of blood T cell repertoires in COVID-19. Method: immunoSEQ multiplex PCR; TCRdb's copy keeps in-frame clones and lacks some. The data hold roughly 310,000 clones, with 70% to 90% observed a single time. Material for sequencing was peripheral blood. The receptor source for this set is a woman between 50 and 59 years old with active or convalescent COVID-19. Both conserved end residues are trimmed from each CDR3.

>TRBJ2-1|16|TRBV4-2
ASSREPTSGGFNNEQF
>TRBJ2-1|14|TRBV19
ASSDLAGGFKNEQF
>TRBJ1-6|14|TRBV19
ASSRTGQGDNSPLH
>TRBJ1-4|11|TRBV19
ASMGTVNEKLF
>TRBJ2-5|11|TRBV10-3
AIRGDRGETQY
>TRBJ2-3|13|TRBV19
ASGRASGSGDTQY
>TRBJ2-7|12|TRBV3-1/TRBV3-2
ASRAGAGGYEQY
>TRBJ2-1|13|TRBV21-1
ASSKILGGVNEQF
>TRBJ1-2|11|TRBV7-2
ASSSERNYGYT
>TRBJ1-4|13|TRBV30
AWRQGFATNEKLF
>TRBJ2-1|9|TRBV29-1
SVRTANEQF
>TRBJ2-3|10|TRBV18
ASSRPADTQY
>TRBJ2-4|15|TRBV3-1/TRBV3-2
ASSQEGLQLAKNIQY
>TRBJ1-2|12|TRBV10-3
AINWDRDLNGYT
>TRBJ1-2|11|TRBV12-3/TRBV12-4
ASSVDRPYGYT
>TRBJ1-6|14|TRBV28
ASSLSSSSYNSPLH
>TRBJ1-3|12|TRBV9
ASSPWDRTNTIY
>TRBJ1-1|12|TRBV13
ASSSLQGLGEAF
>TRBJ2-1|14|TRBV19
ASSIVGGRGGYEQF
>TRBJ1-2|13|TRBV7-2
ASSYLPLGGYGYT
>TRBJ2-5|11|TRBV6-5
ASSAGRRETQY
>TRBJ1-4|13|TRBV4-1
ASSQGTTANEKLF
>TRBJ1-2|12|TRBV2
ASSTGVTLYGYT
>TRBJ2-7|13|TRBV11-2
ASSLGTGRSYEQY
>TRBJ1-2|11|TRBV29-1
SVVGGREYGYT
>TRBJ2-5|10|TRBV6-5
ASTPGQETQY
>TRBJ2-3|14|TRBV18
ASSPPTASYTDTQY
>TRBJ1-2|14|TRBV28
ASSLRRDRALSGYT
>TRBJ2-6|12|TRBV6-5
ATRTGRGANVLT
>TRBJ1-1|12|TRBV2
ASSRGEMNTEAF
>TRBJ2-1|13|TRBV7-9
ASSLGSGRIFEQF
>TRBJ1-3|13|TRBV7-9
ASSSGTGRRNTIY
>TRBJ2-7|12|TRBV19
ASSVTGGSGEQY
>TRBJ1-2|15|TRBV30
AWSGWDRELSNYGYT
>TRBJ1-2|13|TRBV6-2/TRBV6-3
ASSFPGEGAVGYT
>TRBJ1-2|12|TRBV15
ATSGDRGTGGYT
>TRBJ1-1|17|TRBV3-1/TRBV3-2
ASSQVWGQSPSRNTEAF
>TRBJ2-3|12|TRBV27
ASRGLAATDTQY
>TRBJ2-1|13|TRBV7-2
ASSTAGGSFNEQF
>TRBJ1-1|17|TRBV12-5
ASGFDWWRGTGGKSEAF
>TRBJ2-2|14|TRBV24-1
ATERGSGGNTGELF
>TRBJ1-2|12|TRBV5-1
ASSLSGQADGYT
>TRBJ2-5|10|TRBV3-1/TRBV3-2
AVGGLRETQY
>TRBJ2-3|14|TRBV9
ASSVDPVAGVDTQY
>TRBJ1-2|11|TRBV2
ASRGEGNYGYT
>TRBJ2-6|14|TRBV18
ASSPPIQAGANVLT
>TRBJ1-5|12|TRBV2
ASRGTGGYQPQH